A single T cell receptor beta chain is shown here with its context. This sample was taken from a study of T cell responses to AZD1222 COVID-19 vaccine. Assay used: immunoSEQ multiplex PCR; TCRdb lists only in-frame clones, some missing. The table has fewer than 65,000 clones, around 83% seen once; the top ten hold about 19%. This TCR derives from an adult in good health. The sequences come from peripheral blood, collected on day 0 of AZD1222 vaccination.

CDR3 bases: TGTGCCTGGAGTGTATCAGGGGCCCCACCCCTCCACTTT. Encoded protein: CAWSVSGAPPLHF. The chain couples TRBV30 to TRBJ1-6, with D possibly TRBD1 on 6 matching bases. The CDR3 extends over 13 amino acids. V lost 0 bases and J 11 bases, leaving 11 bases between the germline ends. In germline, CDR1 is GTSNPN, CDR2 SVGIG (reference sequence).